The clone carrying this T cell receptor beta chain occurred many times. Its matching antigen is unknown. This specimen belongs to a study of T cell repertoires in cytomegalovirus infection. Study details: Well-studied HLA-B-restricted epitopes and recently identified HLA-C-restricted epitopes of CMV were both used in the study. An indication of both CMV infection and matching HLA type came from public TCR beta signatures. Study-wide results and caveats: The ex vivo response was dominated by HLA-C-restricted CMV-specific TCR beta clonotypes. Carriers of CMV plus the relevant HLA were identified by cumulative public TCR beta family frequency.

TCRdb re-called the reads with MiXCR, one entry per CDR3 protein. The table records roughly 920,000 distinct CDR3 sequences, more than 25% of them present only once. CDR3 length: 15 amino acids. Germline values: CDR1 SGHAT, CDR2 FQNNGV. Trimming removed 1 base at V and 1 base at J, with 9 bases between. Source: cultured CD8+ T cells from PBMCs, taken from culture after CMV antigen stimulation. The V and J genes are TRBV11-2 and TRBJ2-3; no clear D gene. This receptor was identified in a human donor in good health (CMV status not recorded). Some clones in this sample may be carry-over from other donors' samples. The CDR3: CASSLGPRRTDTQYF. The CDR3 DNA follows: TGTGCCAGCAGCTTAGGGCCCCGGCGCACAGATACGCAGTATTTT.